This T cell receptor beta chain originates from a study of CD8 T cells in ankylosing spondylitis. The CDR3 is made up of 15 amino acids. Trimming pared 6 bases from V and 0 bases from J, leaving 9 bases between. Making the TCR beta libraries involved quantitative 5'-RACE with molecular barcodes. TCRdb re-called the 5' RACE reads through MiXCR, storing one row per CDR3 protein. There are about 260,000 distinct CDR3 sequences in the sample; 20% to 30% occur only once, and 0.6% to 0.75% lies in the top ten. Overall study findings and caveats: Clones linked to the disease showed a CD8+ phenotype. They occurred at relatively low frequencies in peripheral blood.

About this clonotype: Its target is not known.

The origin of this receptor is a male donor with ankylosing spondylitis or in good health (not recorded which). Material: blood, either unsorted or a sorted T cell fraction (not recorded which). This chain connects TRBV12-3 or TRBV12-4 to TRBJ2-6; D gene ambiguous. The CDR3 region is CASSSTRSGANVLTF. The CDR3, as DNA: TGTGCCAGCAGCTCCACTCGCTCTGGGGCCAACGTCCTGACTTTC.